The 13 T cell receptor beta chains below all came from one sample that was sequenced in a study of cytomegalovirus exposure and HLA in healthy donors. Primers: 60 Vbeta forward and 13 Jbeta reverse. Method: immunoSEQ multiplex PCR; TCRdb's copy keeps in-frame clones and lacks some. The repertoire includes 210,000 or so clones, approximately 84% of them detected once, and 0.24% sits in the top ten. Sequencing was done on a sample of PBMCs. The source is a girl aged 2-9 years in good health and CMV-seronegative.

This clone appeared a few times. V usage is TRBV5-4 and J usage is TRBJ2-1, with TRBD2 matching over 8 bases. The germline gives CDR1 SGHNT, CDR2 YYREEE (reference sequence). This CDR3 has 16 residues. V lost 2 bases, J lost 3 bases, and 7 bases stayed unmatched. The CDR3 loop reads CASSFAGTRGYNEQFF. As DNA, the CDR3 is TGTGCCAGCAGCTTCGCCGGGACTAGGGGCTACAATGAGCAGTTCTTC.

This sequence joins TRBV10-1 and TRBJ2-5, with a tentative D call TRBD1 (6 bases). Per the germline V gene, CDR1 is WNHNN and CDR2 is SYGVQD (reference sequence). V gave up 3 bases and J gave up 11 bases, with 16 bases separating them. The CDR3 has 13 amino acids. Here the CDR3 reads CASSEPSRGYQYF. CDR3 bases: TGCGCCAGCAGTGAACCTAGCAGGGGTTATCAGTACTTC.

CDR3 coding DNA: TGTGCCTGGGGACTGGCCGGCGAGCAGTACTTC. This encodes CAWGLAGEQYF. V and J are TRBV30 and TRBJ2-7; possible D gene TRBD2, 5 bases. V was shortened by 5 bases and J by 6 bases, with 11 bases between the two germline ends. The V gene's germline CDR1 is GTSNPN and CDR2 SVGIG (reference sequence). This CDR3 region has 11 residues.

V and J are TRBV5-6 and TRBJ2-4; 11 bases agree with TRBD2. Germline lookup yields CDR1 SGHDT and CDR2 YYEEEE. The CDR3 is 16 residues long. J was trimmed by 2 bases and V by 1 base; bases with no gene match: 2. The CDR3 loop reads CASSLSSGGTKNIQYF. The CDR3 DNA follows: TGTGCCAGCAGCTTGTCTAGCGGGGGGACCAAAAACATTCAGTACTTC.

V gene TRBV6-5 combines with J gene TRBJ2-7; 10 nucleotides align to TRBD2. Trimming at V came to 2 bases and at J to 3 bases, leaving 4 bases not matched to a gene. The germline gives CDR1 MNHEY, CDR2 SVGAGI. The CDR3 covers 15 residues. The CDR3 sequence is CASSYVASGSYEQYF. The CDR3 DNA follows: TGTGCCAGCAGTTACGTCGCTAGCGGGAGCTACGAGCAGTACTTC.

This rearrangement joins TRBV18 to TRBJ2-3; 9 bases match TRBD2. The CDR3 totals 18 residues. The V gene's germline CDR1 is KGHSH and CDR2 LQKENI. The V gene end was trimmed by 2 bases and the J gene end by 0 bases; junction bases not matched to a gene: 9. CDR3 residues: CASSPSRLAVFSTDTQYF. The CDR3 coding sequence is TGTGCCAGCTCACCATCCCGACTAGCGGTTTTCAGCACAGATACGCAGTATTTT.

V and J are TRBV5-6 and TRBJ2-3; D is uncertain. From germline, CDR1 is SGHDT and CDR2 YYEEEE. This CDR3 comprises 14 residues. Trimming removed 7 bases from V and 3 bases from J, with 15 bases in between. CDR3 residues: CASSGYRSTDTQYF. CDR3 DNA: TGTGCCAGCTCCGGTTATCGGTCAACAGATACGCAGTATTTT.

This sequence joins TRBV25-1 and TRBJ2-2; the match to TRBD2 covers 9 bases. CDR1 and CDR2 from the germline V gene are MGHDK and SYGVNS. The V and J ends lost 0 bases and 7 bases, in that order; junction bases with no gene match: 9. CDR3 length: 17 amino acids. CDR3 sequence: CASSEYVAGEYDGELFF. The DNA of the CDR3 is TGTGCCAGCAGTGAATATGTAGCGGGGGAATATGACGGGGAGCTGTTTTTT.

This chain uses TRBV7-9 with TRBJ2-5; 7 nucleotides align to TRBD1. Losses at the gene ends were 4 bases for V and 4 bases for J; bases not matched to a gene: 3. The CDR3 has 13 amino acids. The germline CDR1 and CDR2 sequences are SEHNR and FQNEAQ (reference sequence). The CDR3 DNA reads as TGTGCCAGCAGCTCGACAGGGAGAGAGACCCAGTACTTC. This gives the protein CASSSTGRETQYF. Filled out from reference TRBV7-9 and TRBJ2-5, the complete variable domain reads DTGVSQNPRHKITKRGQNVTFRCDPISEHNRLYWYRQTLGQGPEFLTYFQNEAQLEKSRLLSDRFSAERPKGSFSTLEIQRTEQGDSAMYLCASSSTGRETQYFGPGTRLLVL.

The CDR3 DNA reads as TGCGCCAGCAGTAGCGGGAGTGGGGCCGGGGAGCTGTTTTTT. Amino acids: CASSSGSGAGELFF. The genes are TRBV10-1 and TRBJ2-2; 8 bases fit TRBD2. The CDR3 is 14 residues long. J was trimmed by 6 bases and V by 5 bases; bases with no gene match: 5. From germline, CDR1 is WNHNN and CDR2 SYGVQD (reference sequence).

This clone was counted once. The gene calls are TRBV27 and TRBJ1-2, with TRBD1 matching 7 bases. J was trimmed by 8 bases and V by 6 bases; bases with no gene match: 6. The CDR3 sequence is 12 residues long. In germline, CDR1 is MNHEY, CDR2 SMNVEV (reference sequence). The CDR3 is CASRKGARGYTF. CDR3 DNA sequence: TGTGCCAGCAGAAAGGGGGCTCGGGGCTACACCTTC.

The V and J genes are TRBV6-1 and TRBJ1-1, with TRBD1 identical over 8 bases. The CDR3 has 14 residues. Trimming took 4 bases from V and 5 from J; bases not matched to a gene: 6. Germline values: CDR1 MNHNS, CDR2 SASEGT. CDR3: CASSVDRADTEAFF. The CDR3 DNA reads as TGTGCCAGCAGTGTGGACAGGGCGGATACTGAAGCTTTCTTT.

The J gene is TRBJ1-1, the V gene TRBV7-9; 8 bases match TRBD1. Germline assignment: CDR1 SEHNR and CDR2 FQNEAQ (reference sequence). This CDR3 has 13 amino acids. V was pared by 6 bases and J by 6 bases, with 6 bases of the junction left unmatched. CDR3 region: CASRTTGDAEAFF. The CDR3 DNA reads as TGTGCCAGCAGAACGACAGGGGACGCTGAAGCTTTCTTT. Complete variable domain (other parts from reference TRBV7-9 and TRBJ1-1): DTGVSQNPRHKITKRGQNVTFRCDPISEHNRLYWYRQTLGQGPEFLTYFQNEAQLEKSRLLSDRFSAERPKGSFSTLEIQRTEQGDSAMYLCASRTTGDAEAFFGQGTRLTVV.